Following are 21 T cell receptor beta chains from one sample sequenced in a study of shared clonotypes between healthy human individuals (dated by TCRdb to between 2020 and 2021). CD8 naive samples were CD45RO-negative cells positively selected for CCR7, giving a CD45RA+CCR7+ population that excluded TemRA cells. The protocol used for the library was the immunoSEQ multiplex PCR assay. This immuneACCESS table, as held by TCRdb, lists in-frame sequences with V and J called but not all clones. Of the missing ones, under half trace to an unresolved V gene in checked studies; the others have no known cause. For this sample the table gives around 700,000 clones, of which about 91% were detected only once. 24% of the sample lies in the top ten. The sequenced sample consisted of naive CD8+ T cells sorted from blood. What the cell subset or site label conveys for this sample: CD45RA+CCR7+. These receptors were obtained from a man under 40 in good health.

The genes are TRBV5-4 and TRBJ2-2; TRBD1 matches at 11 bases. The V gene end was trimmed by 4 bases and the J gene end by 4 bases; junction bases not matched to a gene: 3. Germline V lookup: CDR1 SGHNT, CDR2 YYREEE (reference sequence). The CDR3 is 15 residues long. The CDR3 DNA reads TGTGCCAGCAGCCAAGGGACAGGGGGCACCGGGGAGCTGTTTTTT. It codes for CASSQGTGGTGELFF.

This sequence joins TRBV9 and TRBJ2-7; no firm D call. The germline V gene encodes CDR1 SGDLS and CDR2 YYNGEE. Trimming pared 3 bases from V and 0 bases from J, leaving 10 bases between. The CDR3 consists of 14 residues. The CDR3 DNA reads TGTGCCAGCAGCGGGGATGACAACTCCTACGAGCAGTACTTC. Its translation: CASSGDDNSYEQYF.

This rearrangement joins TRBV6-1 to TRBJ2-5, with D possibly being TRBD1 (5 bases). This CDR3 comprises 15 residues. Germline values: CDR1 MNHNS, CDR2 SASEGT. Between the trimmed V and J ends, which lost 2 bases and 1 base, there was a span of 11 bases. The CDR3 spells CASSEFDSPQETQYF. The CDR3 bases are TGTGCCAGCAGTGAATTTGACAGCCCCCAAGAGACCCAGTACTTC.

With respect to this clone: The sample has other DNA sequences that encode this CDR3 too. The chain uses TRBV7-9 and TRBJ1-5, with no clear D. Germline V gene lookup returns CDR1 SEHNR and CDR2 FQNEAQ (reference sequence). Trimming left V 1 base short and J 5 bases short, with 6 bases between. The CDR3 is 13 residues long. DNA for the CDR3: TGTGCCAGCAGCTTAGAAGGATATCAGCCCCAGCATTTT. This gives the protein CASSLEGYQPQHF.

The chain joins TRBV6-6 to TRBJ2-7; 8 nucleotides match TRBD2. This CDR3 has 14 residues. J was trimmed by 3 bases and V by 4 bases; bases with no gene match: 5. CDR1 and CDR2 from the germline V gene are MNHNY and SVGAGI (reference sequence). Here the CDR3 DNA reads TGTGCCAGCAGTTTAGCGGGAAGGTTCTACGAGCAGTACTTC. This gives the protein CASSLAGRFYEQYF.

The genes are TRBV6-5 and TRBJ2-1, with D tentatively TRBD2 (6 bases). V shed 6 bases and J shed 7 bases, with 13 bases lying between them. The CDR3 sequence is 13 residues long. Germline V CDR1 and CDR2: MNHEY, SVGAGI. CDR3: CASSLLADNEQFF. The CDR3 coding sequence is TGTGCCAGCAGCCTCTTAGCGGATAATGAGCAGTTCTTC.

The chain couples TRBV5-6 to TRBJ2-7, with 7 bases lining up with TRBD1. The CDR3 runs to 15 residues. The germline V gene has CDR1 SGHDT and CDR2 YYEEEE. V dropped 4 bases and J dropped 0; count of bases not matched to a gene: 7. CDR3 region: CASSGPGTASYEQYF. CDR3 sequence (DNA): TGTGCCAGCAGCGGGCCCGGGACAGCCTCCTACGAGCAGTACTTC.

J is TRBJ2-1 and V is TRBV10-3; D is unclear. The CDR3 extends over 11 amino acids. Germline loops: CDR1 ENHRY, CDR2 SYGVKD. V lost 10 bases and J lost 7, with 11 bases in between. The CDR3 DNA reads as TGTGCCACCGGCGATGGGAATGAGCAGTTCTTC. It translates to CATGDGNEQFF.

V gene TRBV7-2 combines with J gene TRBJ2-7; 10 bases are a match to TRBD2. V lost 4 bases to trimming and J lost 5 bases; unmatched junction nucleotides: 5. The length of the CDR3 is 14 residues. Germline V gene lookup returns CDR1 SGHTA and CDR2 FQGNSA. DNA of the CDR3: TGTGCCAGCAGCTCGAGCGGGAGGGCCGACGAGCAGTACTTC. As protein: CASSSSGRADEQYF. Using reference TRBV7-2 and TRBJ2-7 for the parts outside the CDR3, the full variable domain is GAGVSQSPSNKVTEKGKDVELRCDPISGHTALYWYRQSLGQGLEFLIYFQGNSAPDKSGLPSDRFSAERTGGSVSTLTIQRTQQEDSAVYLCASSSSGRADEQYFGPGTRLTVT.

This clone was seen only once. The chain carries TRBV10-1 and TRBJ2-3; 10 bases align to TRBD2. CDR1 and CDR2 (germline): WNHNN, SYGVQD (reference sequence). V was clipped by 1 base and J by 4 bases; unmatched bases: 5. The length of the CDR3 is 16 residues. The CDR3 DNA is TGCGCCAGCAGTGAGTTTGTCCTAGCGGGAGCAGATACGCAGTATTTT. Its translation: CASSEFVLAGADTQYF.

The chain employs TRBV27 and TRBJ2-7; 9 positions match TRBD1. The CDR3 is made up of 15 amino acids. Germline-derived CDR1 and CDR2 are MNHEY and SMNVEV (reference sequence). The trim removed 6 bases at V and 0 bases at J, leaving 6 bases unmatched. CDR3 protein: CASRRTGESSYEQYF. CDR3 sequence (DNA): TGTGCCAGCAGAAGGACAGGGGAGAGCTCCTACGAGCAGTACTTC.

In DNA form, the CDR3 reads TGTGCCACCAGCAGAGGAGCTTGGGACCAACCCTACGAGCAGTACTTC. Encoded protein: CATSRGAWDQPYEQYF. This chain connects TRBV15 to TRBJ2-7; D may match TRBD1 or TRBD2 (5 bases each). In germline, CDR1 is LNHNV, CDR2 YYDKDF (reference sequence). Trimming stripped 1 base from V and 2 bases from J, with 15 bases between. CDR3 length equals 16 residues.

The chain employs TRBV9 and TRBJ2-7, with TRBD1 matching 12 bases. The CDR3 consists of 15 residues. Germline V gene data show CDR1 as SGDLS and CDR2 as YYNGEE. The junction had 4 bases not matched to a gene; V was cut back by 1 base and J by 5 bases. CDR3 nucleotides: TGTGCCAGCAGCGTAAGGGGACAGGGGGCTGACGAGCAGTACTTC. The encoded protein is CASSVRGQGADEQYF.

The rearrangement uses TRBV4-1 and TRBJ1-1; perhaps TRBD1 as D (5 bases). The CDR3 runs 13 residues. V dropped 6 bases and J dropped 5 bases, with 13 bases sitting between them. Looked up from germline, CDR1 is MGHRA and CDR2 is YSYEKL. CDR3 sequence reads: CASSSDGGTEAFF. The CDR3 DNA follows: TGCGCCAGCAGTTCCGACGGGGGAACTGAAGCTTTCTTT.

V and J are TRBV4-3 and TRBJ1-4; D uncertain. The CDR3 consists of 18 residues. V was pared by 0 bases and J by 0 bases, with 14 bases between. Germline CDR1 is LGHNA and CDR2 is YSLEER. DNA for the CDR3: TGCGCCAGCAGCCAAGACTGGTACAGACAAGCAACTAATGAAAAACTGTTTTTT. Its protein is CASSQDWYRQATNEKLFF.

DNA of the CDR3: TGTGCCAGCAGCTTAGCTACTAGCGGTCTAACAGATACGCAGTATTTT. Translating it yields CASSLATSGLTDTQYF. The V call is TRBV7-9, the J call TRBJ2-3, with 8 bases fitting TRBD2. The length of the CDR3 is 16 residues. Germline CDR1 SEHNR, CDR2 FQNEAQ (reference sequence). Unmatched junction bases numbered 5, after V lost 0 bases and J lost 3 bases.

J is TRBJ2-1 and V is TRBV6-6, with 10 bases identical to TRBD1. This CDR3 comprises 15 residues. J was trimmed by 6 bases and V by 4 bases; bases with no gene match: 6. CDR1 is MNHNY, CDR2 SVGAGI, per germline (reference sequence). The CDR3 DNA sequence: TGTGCCAGCAGTTTGGGACAGGGGCTCCTCAATGAGCAGTTCTTC. This codes for CASSLGQGLLNEQFF.

The V and J genes are TRBV19 and TRBJ2-3, with 8 bases lining up with TRBD1. The length of the CDR3 is 17 residues. V was pared by 1 base and J by 4 bases, with 10 bases of the junction left unmatched. Germline CDR1 reads LNHDA; CDR2 reads SQIVND (reference sequence). The DNA of the CDR3 is TGTGCCAGTAGTATAGTAGGGACAGGACCCTTGGCAGATACGCAGTATTTT. It codes for CASSIVGTGPLADTQYF.

The chain carries TRBV4-1 and TRBJ2-5; 13 nucleotides line up with TRBD2. Losses at the gene ends were 0 bases for V and 5 bases for J; bases not matched to a gene: 6. This CDR3 comprises 17 residues. The germline CDR1 and CDR2 sequences are MGHRA and YSYEKL. The CDR3 loop is CASSQEERLAGGETQYF. The CDR3 DNA reads as TGCGCCAGCAGCCAAGAAGAAAGACTAGCGGGAGGCGAGACCCAGTACTTC.

The V and J genes are TRBV9 and TRBJ1-5; D is ambiguous. The CDR3 is 14 amino acids. V was pared by 6 bases and J by 1 base, with 11 bases between. Germline lookup yields CDR1 SGDLS and CDR2 YYNGEE. CDR3 residues: CASNTGPSNQPQHF. In DNA form, the CDR3 reads TGTGCCAGCAATACTGGGCCCAGCAATCAGCCCCAGCATTTT.

The chain combines TRBV11-2 with TRBJ2-3; 9 bases align to TRBD1. The length of the CDR3 is 16 residues. V shed 0 bases, J shed 9 bases, and the junction held 10 bases outside the gene matches. Germline V CDR1 and CDR2: SGHAT, FQNNGV. CDR3 in DNA: TGTGCCAGCAGCTTAGATCCGGGACAGGGTTATTGGACGCAGTATTTT. Translated, it gives CASSLDPGQGYWTQYF.